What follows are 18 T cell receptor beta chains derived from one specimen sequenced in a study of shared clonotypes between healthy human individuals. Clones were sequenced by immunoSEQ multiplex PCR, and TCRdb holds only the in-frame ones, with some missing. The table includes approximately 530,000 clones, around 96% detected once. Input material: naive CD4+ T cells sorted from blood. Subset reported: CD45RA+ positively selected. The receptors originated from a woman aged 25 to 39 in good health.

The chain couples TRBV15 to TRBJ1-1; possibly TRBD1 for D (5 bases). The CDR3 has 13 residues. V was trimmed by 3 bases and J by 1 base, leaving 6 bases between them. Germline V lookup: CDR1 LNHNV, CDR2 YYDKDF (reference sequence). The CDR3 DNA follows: TGTGCCACCAGCAGTGACAGGAACACTGAAGCTTTCTTT. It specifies CATSSDRNTEAFF.

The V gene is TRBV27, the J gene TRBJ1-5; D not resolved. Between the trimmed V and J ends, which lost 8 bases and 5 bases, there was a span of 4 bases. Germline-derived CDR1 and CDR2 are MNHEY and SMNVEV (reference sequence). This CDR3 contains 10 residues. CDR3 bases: TGTGCCAGCGGGTATCAGCCCCAGCATTTT. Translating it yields CASGYQPQHF.

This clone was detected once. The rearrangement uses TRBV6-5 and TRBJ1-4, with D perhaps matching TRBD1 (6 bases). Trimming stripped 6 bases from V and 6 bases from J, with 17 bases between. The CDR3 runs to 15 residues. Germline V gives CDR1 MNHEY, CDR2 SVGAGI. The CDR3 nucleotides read TGTGCCAGCAGCATAACAGGGAACGGTGATGAAAAACTGTTTTTT. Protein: CASSITGNGDEKLFF.

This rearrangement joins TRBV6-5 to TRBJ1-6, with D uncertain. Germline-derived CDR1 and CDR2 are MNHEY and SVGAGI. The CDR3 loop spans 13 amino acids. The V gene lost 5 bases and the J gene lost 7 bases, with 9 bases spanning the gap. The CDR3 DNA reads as TGTGCCAGCAGTCCACCGTCGAATTCACCCCTCCACTTT. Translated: CASSPPSNSPLHF.

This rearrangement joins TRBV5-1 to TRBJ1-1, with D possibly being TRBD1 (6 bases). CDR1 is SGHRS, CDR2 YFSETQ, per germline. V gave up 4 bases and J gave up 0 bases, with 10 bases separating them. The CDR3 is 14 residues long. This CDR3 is CASSRGQLNTEAFF. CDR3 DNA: TGCGCCAGCAGCCGGGGACAATTGAACACTGAAGCTTTCTTT.

In DNA, the CDR3 is TGTGCCAGCAGTCCCGAAAACACCGGGGAGCTGTTTTTT. Its translation: CASSPENTGELFF. The genes are TRBV2 and TRBJ2-2; D gene uncertain. The CDR3 runs 13 residues. Germline V lookup: CDR1 SNHLY, CDR2 FYNNEI. The ends were cut back, 5 bases at V and 2 bases at J, with 6 bases in the middle. The entire variable domain, with the rest obtained from reference TRBV2 and TRBJ2-2, is as follows: EPEVTQTPSHQVTQMGQEVILRCVPISNHLYFYWYRQILGQKVEFLVSFYNNEISEKSEIFDDQFSVERPDGSNFTLKIRSTKLEDSAMYFCASSPENTGELFFGEGSRLTVL.

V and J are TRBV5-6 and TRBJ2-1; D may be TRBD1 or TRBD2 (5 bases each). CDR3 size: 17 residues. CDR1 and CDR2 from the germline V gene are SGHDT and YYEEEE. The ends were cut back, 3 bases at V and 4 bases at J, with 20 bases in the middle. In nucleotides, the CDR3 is TGTGCCAGCAGCTCGATTCCCCGGGACCCGGAATACAATGAGCAGTTCTTC. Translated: CASSSIPRDPEYNEQFF.

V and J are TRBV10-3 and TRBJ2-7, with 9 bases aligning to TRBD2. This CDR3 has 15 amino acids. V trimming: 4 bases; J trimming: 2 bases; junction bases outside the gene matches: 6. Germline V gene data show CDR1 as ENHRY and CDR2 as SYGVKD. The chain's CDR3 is CAISGSLAGPYEQYF. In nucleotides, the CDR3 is TGTGCCATCAGTGGGTCTCTAGCGGGACCCTACGAGCAGTACTTC.

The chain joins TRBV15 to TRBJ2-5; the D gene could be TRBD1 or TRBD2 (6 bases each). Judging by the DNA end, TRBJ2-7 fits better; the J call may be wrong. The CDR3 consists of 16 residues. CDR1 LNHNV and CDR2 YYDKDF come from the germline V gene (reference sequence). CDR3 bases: TGTGCCACCAGCAGGAGTATACTACAGGGAGGCTACGAGCAGTACTTC. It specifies CATSRSILQGGYEQYF.

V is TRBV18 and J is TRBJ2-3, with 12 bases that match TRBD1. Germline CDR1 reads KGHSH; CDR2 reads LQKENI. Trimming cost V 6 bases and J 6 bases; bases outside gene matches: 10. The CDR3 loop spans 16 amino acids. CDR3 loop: CASSRGQGAPLDTQYF. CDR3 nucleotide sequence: TGTGCCAGCTCCCGGGGACAGGGGGCGCCTCTTGATACGCAGTATTTT.

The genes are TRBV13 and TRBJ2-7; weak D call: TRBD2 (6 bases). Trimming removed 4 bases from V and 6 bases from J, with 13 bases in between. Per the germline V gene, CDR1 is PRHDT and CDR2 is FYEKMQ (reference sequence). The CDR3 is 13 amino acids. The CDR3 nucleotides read TGTGCCAGCAGCTCCCCACTAGCTGGCGAGCAGTACTTC. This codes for CASSSPLAGEQYF.

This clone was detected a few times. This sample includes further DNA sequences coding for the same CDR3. The CDR3 region has the DNA TGTGCCAGCAGCTCTCGTATGAACACTGAAGCTTTCTTT. It yields the protein CASSSRMNTEAFF. This chain joins TRBV7-2 and TRBJ1-1; no reliable D call. The CDR3 is 13 residues long. Germline V lookup: CDR1 SGHTA, CDR2 FQGNSA. V lost 4 bases and J 0 bases, leaving 6 bases between the germline ends.

The DNA of the CDR3 is TGTGCCAGCAGTTTGTGGGGGAACACCATATATTTT. This sequence encodes CASSLWGNTIYF. The chain couples TRBV28 to TRBJ1-3; a possible D gene is TRBD1 (5 bases). The CDR3 covers 12 residues. V was clipped by 3 bases and J by 7 bases, with 7 bases between them. The germline V gene encodes CDR1 MDHEN and CDR2 SYDVKM.

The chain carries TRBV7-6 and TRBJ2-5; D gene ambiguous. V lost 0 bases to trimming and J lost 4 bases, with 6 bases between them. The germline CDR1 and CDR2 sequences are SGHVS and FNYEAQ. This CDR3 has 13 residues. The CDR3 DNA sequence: TGTGCCAGCAGCTTAGCGCAGAGAGAGACCCAGTACTTC. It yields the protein CASSLAQRETQYF.

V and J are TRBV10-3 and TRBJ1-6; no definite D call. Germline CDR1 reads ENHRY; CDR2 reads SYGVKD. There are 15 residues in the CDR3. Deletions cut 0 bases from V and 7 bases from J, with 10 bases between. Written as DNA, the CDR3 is TGTGCCATCAGTGAGTCGGAAGGGAGCAATTCACCCCTCCACTTT. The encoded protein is CAISESEGSNSPLHF.

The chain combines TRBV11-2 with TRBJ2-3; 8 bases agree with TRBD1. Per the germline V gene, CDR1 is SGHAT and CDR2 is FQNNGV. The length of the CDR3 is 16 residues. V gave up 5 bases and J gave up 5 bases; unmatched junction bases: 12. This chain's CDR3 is CASSHRQGSDRDTQYF. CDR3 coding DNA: TGTGCCAGCAGCCACCGACAGGGGAGCGACAGAGATACGCAGTATTTT.

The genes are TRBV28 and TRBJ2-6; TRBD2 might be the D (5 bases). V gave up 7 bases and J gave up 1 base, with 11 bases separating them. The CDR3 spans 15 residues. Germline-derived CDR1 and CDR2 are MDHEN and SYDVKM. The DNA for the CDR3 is TGTGCCAGCAACTCGTGGAGGTCTGGGGCCAACGTCCTGACTTTC. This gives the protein CASNSWRSGANVLTF.

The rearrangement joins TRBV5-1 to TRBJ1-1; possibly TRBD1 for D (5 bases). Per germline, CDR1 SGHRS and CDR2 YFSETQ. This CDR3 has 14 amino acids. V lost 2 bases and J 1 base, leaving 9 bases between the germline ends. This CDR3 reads CASSFSRENTEAFF. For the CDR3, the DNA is TGCGCCAGCAGCTTCTCCAGGGAGAACACTGAAGCTTTCTTT.